This is a list of T cell receptor beta chains from one sample in a study of T-cell memory formation after mild COVID-19. Using its own MiXCR run on the 5' RACE reads, TCRdb lists one record per CDR3 protein. The sample carries some 250,000 distinct CDR3 sequences, roughly 18% recorded once. The sequencing sample was made of PBMCs or a T cell subset sorted from them (not recorded which). The receptors stem from a man between 18 and 29 years old who had mild COVID-19 (a few samples of this study predate the infection). Cell type and time point are not known. Each CDR3 is given with its conserved first and last residue. D genes are given only for firm matches. Size is omitted from some rows. Given values are once, few, many or a class for expanded clones.

clone_size j_call v_call d_call cdr3_nt cdr3_aa
few TRBJ2-3 TRBV7-3 TRBD1 TGTGCCAGCAGCCGATCCCTCTCTGGGACAGGGTCCACAGATACGCAGTATTTT CASSRSLSGTGSTDTQYF
few TRBJ2-3 TRBV19 NA TGTGCCAGTAGTATTCGGGCGGGATCTAGCACAGATACGCAGTATTTT CASSIRAGSSTDTQYF
few TRBJ2-5 TRBV7-6 NA TGTGCCAGCAGCGAAGGGACACAAGAGACCCAGTACTTC CASSEGTQETQYF
NA TRBJ1-2 TRBV19 TRBD1 TGTGCCAGTACCGGGACAGGGCTAGCTAACTATGGCTACACCTTC CASTGTGLANYGYTF
once TRBJ2-7 TRBV7-9 NA TGTGCCAGCAGCTTCTCTCCGGCTTTCTACGAGCAGTACTTC CASSFSPAFYEQYF
few TRBJ1-3 TRBV7-9 NA TGTGCCAGCAGCCTCCTTTATGGAAACACCATATATTTT CASSLLYGNTIYF
many TRBJ1-1 TRBV5-5 NA TGTGCCAGCAGCCTTGTTGGGCTGCCTAACACTGAAGCTTTCTTT CASSLVGLPNTEAFF
few TRBJ2-1 TRBV12-3/TRBV12-4 NA TGTGCCAGCAGTTTAGGAGCCCTCGGGAGTGAGCAGTTCTTC CASSLGALGSEQFF
many TRBJ1-2 TRBV6-5 NA TGTGCCAGCAGTTACGGGGGCAACTATGGCTACACCTTC CASSYGGNYGYTF
NA TRBJ1-3 TRBV6-5 NA TGTGCCAGCAGTTACGGCGGGGGAGGCTTCTCTGGAAACACCATATATTTT CASSYGGGGFSGNTIYF
few TRBJ2-2 TRBV20-1 TRBD2 TGCAGTGCTAGCCCCAGCGGGGGGGCTACCGGGGAGCTGTTTTTT CSASPSGGATGELFF
once TRBJ2-3 TRBV29-1 TRBD2 TGCAGCGTTGTCCCAGCGGGGGGAGGCGATACGCAGTATTTT CSVVPAGGGDTQYF
NA TRBJ1-2 TRBV4-2 NA TGTGCCAGCAGCCAAGAGCCGGGAAACGGCTACACCTTC CASSQEPGNGYTF
many TRBJ2-3 TRBV5-4 NA TGTGCCAGCAGCGCGCGAGATACGCAGTATTTT CASSARDTQYF
few TRBJ1-1 TRBV24-1 NA TGTGCCACCAGTGATTTTGACAACACTGAAGCTTTCTTT CATSDFDNTEAFF
NA TRBJ1-1 TRBV6-5 NA TGTGCCAGCAGAAAACAGGGATTGAACACTGAAGCTTTCTTT CASRKQGLNTEAFF
NA TRBJ2-1 TRBV15 TRBD2 TGTGCCACAACACCAGCGGGGCAATACAATGAGCAGTTCTTC CATTPAGQYNEQFF
few TRBJ2-1 TRBV5-1 TRBD1 TGCGCCAGCCAGCCCCGGGACAGGGAGTACAATGAGCAGTTCTTC CASQPRDREYNEQFF
NA TRBJ2-2 TRBV20-1 NA TGCAGTGCTAGAGATCCGACCGGGCCCGGGGAGCTGTTTTTT CSARDPTGPGELFF
once TRBJ1-5 TRBV6-6 NA TGTGCCAGCACCCAGAGGGGAGGGGCAGGTAATCAGCCCCAGCATTTT CASTQRGGAGNQPQHF
many TRBJ2-5 TRBV5-1 NA TGCGCCAGCTCTCCGGCCGGGGTGGAAGAGACCCAGTACTTC CASSPAGVEETQYF
NA TRBJ2-5 TRBV29-1 NA TGCAGCGTTGAAAGTAGCCTCCACGTTGGCGAGACCCAGTACTTC CSVESSLHVGETQYF
few TRBJ2-3 TRBV6-5 NA TGTGCCAGCAGTTCACAGGGAGCCCGATACGTGACGCAGTATTTT CASSSQGARYVTQYF